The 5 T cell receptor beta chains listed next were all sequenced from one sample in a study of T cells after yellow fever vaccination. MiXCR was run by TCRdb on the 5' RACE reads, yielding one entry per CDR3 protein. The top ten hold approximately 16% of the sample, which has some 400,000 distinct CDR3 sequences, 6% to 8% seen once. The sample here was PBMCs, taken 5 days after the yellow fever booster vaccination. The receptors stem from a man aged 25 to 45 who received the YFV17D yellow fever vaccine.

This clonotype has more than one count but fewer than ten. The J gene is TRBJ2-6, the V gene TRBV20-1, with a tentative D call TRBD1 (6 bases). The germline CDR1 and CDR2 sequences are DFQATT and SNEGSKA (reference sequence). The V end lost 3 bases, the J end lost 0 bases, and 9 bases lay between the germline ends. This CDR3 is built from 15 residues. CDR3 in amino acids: CSARNRDSGANVLTF. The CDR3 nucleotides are TGCAGTGCTAGGAACAGGGACTCTGGGGCCAACGTCCTGACTTTC.

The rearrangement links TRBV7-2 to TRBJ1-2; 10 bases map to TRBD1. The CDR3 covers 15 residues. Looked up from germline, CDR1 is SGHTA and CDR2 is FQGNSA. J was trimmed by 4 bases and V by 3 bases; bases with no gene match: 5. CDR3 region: CASSFRQGAAYGYTF. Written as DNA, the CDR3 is TGTGCCAGCAGCTTTAGACAGGGGGCGGCCTATGGCTACACCTTC.

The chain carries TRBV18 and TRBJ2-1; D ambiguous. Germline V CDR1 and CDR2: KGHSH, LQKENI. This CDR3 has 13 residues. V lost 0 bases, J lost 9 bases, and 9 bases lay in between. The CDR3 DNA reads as TGTGCCAGCTCACCACCTTCGAGAGCTGAGCAGTTCTTC. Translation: CASSPPSRAEQFF.

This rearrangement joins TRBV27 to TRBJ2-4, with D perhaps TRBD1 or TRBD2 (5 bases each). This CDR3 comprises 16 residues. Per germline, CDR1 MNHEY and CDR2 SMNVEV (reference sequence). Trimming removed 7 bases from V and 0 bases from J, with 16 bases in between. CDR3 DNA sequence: TGTGCCAGCACGAGTCGGGGACGGCTAGCCAAAAACATTCAGTACTTC. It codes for CASTSRGRLAKNIQYF.

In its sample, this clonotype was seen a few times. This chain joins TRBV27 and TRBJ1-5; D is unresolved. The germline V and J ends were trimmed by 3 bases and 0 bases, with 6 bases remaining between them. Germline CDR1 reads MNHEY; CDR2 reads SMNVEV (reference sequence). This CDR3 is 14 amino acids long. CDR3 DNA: TGTGCCAGCAGTTTTTTGAGTAGCAATCAGCCCCAGCATTTT. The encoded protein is CASSFLSSNQPQHF.